Below, 2 T cell receptor beta chains from the same sample are listed, as sequenced in a study of cytomegalovirus exposure and HLA in healthy donors. The PCR employed 60 Vbeta primers together with 13 Jbeta primers. The assay was immunoSEQ multiplex PCR, and TCRdb's table has in-frame clones only and misses some. The sample has 170,000 or so clones; roughly 80% are singletons. Source material: PBMCs. These receptors were collected from a woman aged 25 to 45 in good health and CMV-seronegative.

The chain uses TRBV19 and TRBJ2-7, with unresolved D. CDR3 length equals 11 residues. CDR1 and CDR2 (germline): LNHDA, SQIVND (reference sequence). V was shortened by 1 base and J by 7 bases, with 5 bases between the two germline ends. As DNA, the CDR3 is TGTGCCAGTAGTATAGGCCGGGAGCAGTACTTC. It codes for CASSIGREQYF.

This clone came up a few times. At the DNA level, this CDR3 is encoded by other sequences in the same sample as well. The chain carries TRBV20-1 and TRBJ1-1; D gene uncertain. Germline V gives CDR1 DFQATT, CDR2 SNEGSKA (reference sequence). The CDR3 consists of 11 residues. Trimming removed 3 bases at V and 2 bases at J, with 4 bases between. The CDR3: CSASLNTEAFF. As DNA, the CDR3 is TGCAGTGCTAGTCTCAACACTGAAGCTTTCTTT.